Below, one T cell receptor beta chain is given with its context. These data are taken from a study of shared clonotypes between healthy human individuals. About the research overall: Per-donor plates numbered three CD4 naive, three CD4 memory, two CD8 naive and one CD8 memory.

V was cut by 4 bases and J by 9 bases, with 15 bases left in between. Germline V lookup: CDR1 SGHRS, CDR2 YFSETQ. The CDR3 loop spans 13 amino acids. Template for every sorted-subset replicate PCR totaled about 0.2 ug DNA, 25,000 to 35,000 T cell genomes. Produced via immunoSEQ multiplex PCR; TCRdb's table is partial and in-frame only. The repertoire consists of over 850,000 clones, with around 82% occurring once and the leading ten covering around 0.6%. The sequence was collected from a man between 18 and 35 years old in good health. Some clones in this sample may be carry-over from other donors' samples. The genes are TRBV5-1 and TRBJ2-3, with D unclear. The sample taken for sequencing was memory CD4+ T cells from PBMCs. Subset meaning: CD45RA-negative fraction. CDR3 residues: CASSPDEIETQYF. CDR3 bases: TGCGCCAGCAGCCCCGATGAAATCGAAACGCAGTATTTT.